The 11 T cell receptor beta chains below come from one sample, sequenced in a study of cytomegalovirus exposure and HLA in healthy donors. PCR primers comprised 60 Vbeta and 13 Jbeta primers. Sequencing was performed with immunoSEQ multiplex PCR; in TCRdb, only in-frame clones are kept and a portion is missing. The sample yields 95,000 to 100,000 clones, 60% to 75% seen once. What was sequenced was PBMCs. These receptors were collected from a woman between 40 and 55 years old in good health and CMV-seronegative.

This clone was observed a handful of times. This chain joins TRBV11-2 and TRBJ2-7; possibly TRBD1 for D (6 bases). V lost 5 bases and J 3 bases, leaving 11 bases between the germline ends. Germline assignment: CDR1 SGHAT and CDR2 FQNNGV. The CDR3 is made up of 13 amino acids. CDR3 sequence (DNA): TGTGCCAGCAGCCGGGACACCCACTACGAGCAGTACTTC. Encoded protein: CASSRDTHYEQYF. Together with reference TRBV11-2 and TRBJ2-7, the CDR3 gives the full variable domain: EAGVAQSPRYKIIEKRQSVAFWCNPISGHATLYWYQQILGQGPKLLIQFQNNGVVDDSQLPKDRFSAERLKGVDSTLKIQPAKLEDSAVYLCASSRDTHYEQYFGPGTRLTVT.

This chain connects TRBV21-1 to TRBJ2-7; the DNA was not used to check the table's D call, TRBD2. TRBV21-1 is classified as a pseudogene. The CDR3 spans 19 residues. CDR3 DNA sequence: TGTGCCAGCAGCAAAAAGCCTCTAGCGGGGGGGCGGTGGGGCTACGAGCAGTACTTC. It translates to CASSKKPLAGGRWGYEQYF.

A note on this clone: One junction end disagrees with the germline gene, perhaps due to a read error. The V and J genes are TRBV7-9 and TRBJ1-5; no clear D. The germline V gene encodes CDR1 SEHNR and CDR2 FQNEAQ (reference sequence). The CDR3 has 13 amino acids. Here the CDR3 reads CSSSLDGDQPQHF. The CDR3, as DNA: TGTTCCAGCAGCTTAGACGGTGATCAGCCCCAGCATTTT.

V usage is TRBV25-1 and J usage is TRBJ1-3, with D tentatively TRBD1 (5 bases). The CDR3 extends over 16 amino acids. The germline gives CDR1 MGHDK, CDR2 SYGVNS. Trimming stripped 5 bases from V and 0 bases from J, with 14 bases between. This chain's CDR3 is CASSSPGLSSGNTIYF. The CDR3 region has the DNA TGTGCCAGCAGTTCCCCGGGACTCTCCTCTGGAAACACCATATATTTT.

The gene calls are TRBV9 and TRBJ2-2; D is possibly TRBD1 (6 bases). This CDR3 is 17 amino acids long. Germline CDR1 is SGDLS and CDR2 is YYNGEE. Trimming pared 3 bases from V and 4 bases from J, leaving 19 bases between. Here the CDR3 DNA reads TGTGCCAGCAGCGCCCCAAAGTCCCGGGACATCACCGGGGAGCTGTTTTTT. This gives the protein CASSAPKSRDITGELFF.

The CDR3: CASSRDRAYYEQYF. In nucleotides, the CDR3 is TGTGCCAGCAGCCGGGACAGAGCCTACTACGAGCAGTACTTC. The genes are TRBV5-4 and TRBJ2-7; the match to TRBD1 covers 7 bases. With V trimmed by 4 bases and J by 3 bases, 7 bases remained unmatched. Germline V CDR1 and CDR2: SGHNT, YYREEE (reference sequence). This CDR3 has 14 amino acids.

This clone occurred a few times. The chain joins TRBV7-9 to TRBJ2-7; 9 bases line up with TRBD1. This CDR3 has 12 amino acids. V lost 0 bases to trimming and J lost 9 bases; unmatched junction nucleotides: 0. The germline gives CDR1 SEHNR, CDR2 FQNEAQ (reference sequence). In nucleotides, the CDR3 is TGTGCCAGCAGCTTAGCGGACAGGGGGCAGTACTTC. Its protein is CASSLADRGQYF.

The chain combines TRBV7-9 with TRBJ2-1; weak D call: TRBD2 (7 bases). Germline lookup yields CDR1 SEHNR and CDR2 FQNEAQ (reference sequence). There are 15 residues in the CDR3. Trimming stripped 1 base from V and 8 bases from J, with 15 bases between. CDR3 bases: TGTGCCAGCAGCTTAGGGGGAGGGGGGAACGATGAGCAGTTCTTC. It translates to CASSLGGGGNDEQFF.

The chain joins TRBV7-9 to TRBJ1-1; D call uncertain. Germline-derived CDR1 and CDR2 are SEHNR and FQNEAQ (reference sequence). The V and J ends lost 3 bases and 4 bases respectively, with 18 bases between them. The CDR3 is made up of 16 amino acids. CDR3 protein: CASSLVRWFLGTEAFF. The CDR3 DNA reads as TGTGCCAGCAGCTTGGTCAGGTGGTTTTTAGGCACTGAAGCTTTCTTT.

V and J are TRBV5-4 and TRBJ1-4; 8 nucleotides line up with TRBD1. The CDR3 has 14 amino acids. V shed 4 bases, J shed 6 bases, and the junction held 5 bases outside the gene matches. Germline assignment: CDR1 SGHNT and CDR2 YYREEE (reference sequence). CDR3 protein: CASSPTTGDEKLFF. The CDR3 DNA sequence: TGTGCCAGCAGCCCGACGACAGGGGATGAAAAACTGTTTTTT.

The chain couples TRBV9 to TRBJ2-5; TRBD1 might be the D (5 bases). Trimming removed 3 bases at V and 0 bases at J, with 15 bases between. Germline CDR1 and CDR2: SGDLS and YYNGEE. This CDR3 has 16 amino acids. This CDR3 reads CASSADSLKYQETQYF. The CDR3 DNA follows: TGTGCCAGCAGCGCCGACAGCCTTAAGTACCAAGAGACCCAGTACTTC.